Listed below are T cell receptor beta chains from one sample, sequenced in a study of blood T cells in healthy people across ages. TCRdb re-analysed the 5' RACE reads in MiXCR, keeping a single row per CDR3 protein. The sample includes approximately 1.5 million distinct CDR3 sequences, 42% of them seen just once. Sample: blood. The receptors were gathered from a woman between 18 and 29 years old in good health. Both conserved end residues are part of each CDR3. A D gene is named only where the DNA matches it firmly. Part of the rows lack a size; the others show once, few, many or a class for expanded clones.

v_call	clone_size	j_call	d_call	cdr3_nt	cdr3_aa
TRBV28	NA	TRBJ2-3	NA	TGTGCCAGCAGTTTTCAAGCGGCCGGCACAGATACGCAGTATTTT	CASSFQAAGTDTQYF
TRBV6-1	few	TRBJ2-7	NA	TGTGCCAGCACAGCCACCTACGAGCAGTACTTC	CASTATYEQYF
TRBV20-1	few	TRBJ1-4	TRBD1	TGCAGTGCTGCCAGCTTCAGGGGGACTAATGAAAAACTGTTTTTT	CSAASFRGTNEKLFF
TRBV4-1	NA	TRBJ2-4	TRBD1	TGCGCCAGCAGCCATACACCCAGGGGACAGACAGCACAAAACATTCAGTACTTC	CASSHTPRGQTAQNIQYF
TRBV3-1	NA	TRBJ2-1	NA	TGTGCCAGCAGCAAGGGGGCGGGAGGTCGGAATGAGCAGTTCTTC	CASSKGAGGRNEQFF
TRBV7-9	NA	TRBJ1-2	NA	TGTGCCAGCAGCTCGACTCGGGGGGACACAGATAACTATGGCTACACCTTC	CASSSTRGDTDNYGYTF
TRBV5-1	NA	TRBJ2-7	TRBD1	TGCGCCAGCTCTCGGACAGGGGGGGACAATGAGCAGTACTTC	CASSRTGGDNEQYF
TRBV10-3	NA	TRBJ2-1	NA	TGTGCCATCAGTGAGATAGGCGGCTACAATGAGCAGTTCTTC	CAISEIGGYNEQFF
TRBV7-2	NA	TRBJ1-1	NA	TGTGCCAGAAAAAGTACCTTGAACACTGAAGCTTTCTTT	CARKSTLNTEAFF
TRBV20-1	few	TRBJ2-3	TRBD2	TGCAGTGCTAGAGTGCGGGGGGCCTCCTCGGGAGATACGCAGTATTTT	CSARVRGASSGDTQYF
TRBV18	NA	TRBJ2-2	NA	TGTGCCAGCTGGTGGACTGCGAACACCGGGGAGCTGTTTTTT	CASWWTANTGELFF
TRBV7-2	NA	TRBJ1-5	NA	TGTGCCAGCAGCTTAGCGGGCTGGGGAGGGCCCCAGCATTTT	CASSLAGWGGPQHF
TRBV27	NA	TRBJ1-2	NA	TGTGCCAGCAGTTTTTTCCCCCCCCGGCCCTACTATGGCTACACCTTC	CASSFFPPRPYYGYTF
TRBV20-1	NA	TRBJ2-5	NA	TGCAGTGCTAGACAAGGGGCGGGGGAGACCCAGTACTTC	CSARQGAGETQYF
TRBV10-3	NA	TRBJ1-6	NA	TGTGCCATCAGAGCCATCGGACGGGTCCTTTGGGGGTCCTATAATTCACCCCTCCACTTT	CAIRAIGRVLWGSYNSPLHF
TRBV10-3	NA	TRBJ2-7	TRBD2	TGTGCCATCAGTGAGTCCGGTCGGGGGGGCGAGCAGTACTTC	CAISESGRGGEQYF
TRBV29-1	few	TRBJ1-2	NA	TGCAGCGTTGAGGGGCTGCTCACTAACTATGGCTACACCTTC	CSVEGLLTNYGYTF
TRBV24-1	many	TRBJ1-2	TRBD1	TGTGCCACCAGTGAACGGGGACAGGCCAGCTATGGCTACACCTTC	CATSERGQASYGYTF
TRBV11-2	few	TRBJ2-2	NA	TGTGCCAGCAGCTTAGAGGGCTGGGAGCTGTTTTTT	CASSLEGWELFF
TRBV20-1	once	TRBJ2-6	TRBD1	TGCAGTGCTAGAGTTTTGCCCGGGACAGGGGATGGGGCCAACGTCCTGACTTTC	CSARVLPGTGDGANVLTF
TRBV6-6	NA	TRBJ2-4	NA	TGTGCCAGCAGTTACTCCGGTGGAGCAGAGGGCAAAAACATTCAGTACTTC	CASSYSGGAEGKNIQYF
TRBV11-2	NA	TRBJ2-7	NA	TGTGCCAGCACTACTTCTAGGGGTCCTACCTACGAGCAGTACTTC	CASTTSRGPTYEQYF
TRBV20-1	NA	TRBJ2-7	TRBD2	TGCAGTGCTAGAGACCCGACTAGCGGGGTCTTATACGAGCAGTACTTC	CSARDPTSGVLYEQYF
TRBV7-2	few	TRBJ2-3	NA	TGTGCCAGCAGCTTAGTTCCGGATAGCACAGATACGCAGTATTTT	CASSLVPDSTDTQYF
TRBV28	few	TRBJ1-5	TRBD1	TGTGCCAGCAGTCCAAGCATGGGACAGACTCAGCCCCAGCATTTT	CASSPSMGQTQPQHF
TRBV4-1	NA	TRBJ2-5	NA	TGCGCCAGCAGCCAAGATTGGGTTAACCTCAGCCAAGAGACCCAGTACTTC	CASSQDWVNLSQETQYF
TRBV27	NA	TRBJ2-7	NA	TGTGCCAGCAGTTTCAGGGGCGGTGATTACGAGCAGTACTTC	CASSFRGGDYEQYF
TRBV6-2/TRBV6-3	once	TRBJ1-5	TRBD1	TGTACCAGCACCGCCGCCGGACAGGGGGGTCAGCCCCAGCATTTT	CTSTAAGQGGQPQHF
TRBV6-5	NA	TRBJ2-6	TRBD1	TGTGCCAGCAGTTACTCGTCCGGGACAGGAGCCTTCTCTGGGGCCAACGTCCTGACTTTC	CASSYSSGTGAFSGANVLTF
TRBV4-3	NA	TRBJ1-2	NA	TGCGCCAGCAGCCAAGATCTTGTGGGACTTAACTATGGCTACACCTTC	CASSQDLVGLNYGYTF
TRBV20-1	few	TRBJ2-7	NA	TGCAGTGCTTTAAGGACTGAGTCCTACGAGCAGTACTTC	CSALRTESYEQYF
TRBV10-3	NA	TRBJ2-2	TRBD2	TGTGCCATCAGGTCTAGCGGGGGCTACAAGAACACCGGGGAGCTGTTTTTT	CAIRSSGGYKNTGELFF
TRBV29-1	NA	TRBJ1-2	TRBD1	TGCAGCGTTGAAGATCAAGGGGGCGCAGACTATGGCTACACCTTC	CSVEDQGGADYGYTF
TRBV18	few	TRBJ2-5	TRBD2	TGTGCCAGCTCCTTCAGAAGTCCGCGGGGGGCCCTTCAAGAGACCCAGTACTTC	CASSFRSPRGALQETQYF
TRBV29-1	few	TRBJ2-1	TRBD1	TGCAGCGTATTAGACAGGGTTGAGGACAATGAGCAGTTCTTC	CSVLDRVEDNEQFF
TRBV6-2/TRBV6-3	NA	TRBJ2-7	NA	TGTGCCACCGGGACTCACTACGAGCAGTACTTC	CATGTHYEQYF
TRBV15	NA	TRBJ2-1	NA	TGTGCCACCAGTACCCCCCGGGGACGGTCCTACAATGAGCAGTTCTTC	CATSTPRGRSYNEQFF